A single sample gave rise to the 8 T cell receptor beta chains below, sequenced in a study of blood T cell repertoires in COVID-19. Repertoires were generated with immunoSEQ multiplex PCR, while TCRdb's copy carries only in-frame clones and drops some. The repertoire holds 150,000 to 200,000 clones, 86% seen once, with about 8.6% in the top ten. Sequencing was carried out using peripheral blood. Source of these receptors: a man aged 45-65 years with active or convalescent COVID-19.

The V call is TRBV19, the J call TRBJ1-1; tentative D call: TRBD1 (6 bases). This CDR3 is 12 amino acids long. Trimming removed 6 bases at V and 11 bases at J, with 16 bases between. CDR1 is LNHDA and CDR2 is SQIVND in the germline V gene (reference sequence). The CDR3 loop reads CASSATGGLAFF. CDR3 nucleotide sequence: TGTGCCAGTAGCGCGACGGGGGGGCTGGCTTTCTTT.

This clone was seen more than once but under ten times. The rearrangement joins TRBV4-3 to TRBJ2-2, with unresolved D. CDR1 is LGHNA, CDR2 YSLEER, per germline. V lost 4 bases, J lost 7 bases, and 16 bases lay in between. The CDR3 has 15 residues. This CDR3 is CASSRRLESDGELFF. As DNA, the CDR3 is TGCGCCAGCAGCCGCCGTCTAGAAAGCGACGGGGAGCTGTTTTTT.

This clone was counted a few times. The rearrangement uses TRBV6-5 and TRBJ1-3; D possibly corresponds to TRBD1 (5 bases). The ends were cut back, 7 bases at V and 4 bases at J, with 17 bases in the middle. CDR3 size: 15 residues. Germline V gene lookup returns CDR1 MNHEY and CDR2 SVGAGI. The CDR3 bases are TGTGCCAGCAATGGGTACCAGGGTTCAGGAAACACCATATATTTT. Protein: CASNGYQGSGNTIYF.

J is TRBJ1-2 and V is TRBV6-6, with D tentatively TRBD1 (5 bases). V shed 6 bases and J shed 2 bases, with 13 bases lying between them. Germline V gives CDR1 MNHNY, CDR2 SVGAGI (reference sequence). There are 14 residues in the CDR3. CDR3 amino acids: CASRDGGTNYGYTF. The DNA of the CDR3 is TGTGCCAGCAGGGACGGAGGGACGAACTATGGCTACACCTTC.

The chain employs TRBV5-6 and TRBJ1-3, with a possible D match to TRBD1 (5 bases). V gave up 0 bases and J gave up 0 bases, with 10 bases separating them. This CDR3 is 16 amino acids long. Germline V lookup: CDR1 SGHDT, CDR2 YYEEEE. CDR3 sequence (DNA): TGTGCCAGCAGCTTGGAACACAGGTTCTCTGGAAACACCATATATTTT. Translation: CASSLEHRFSGNTIYF.

The rearrangement joins TRBV3-1 (or the pseudogene TRBV3-2) to TRBJ1-6; D not resolved. The germline V and J ends were trimmed by 4 bases and 9 bases, with 13 bases remaining between them. Germline assignment: CDR1 LGHDT and CDR2 YNNKEL (reference sequence). This CDR3 contains 14 residues. Here the CDR3 reads CASSLGQRASPLHF. Written as DNA, the CDR3 is TGTGCCAGCAGCCTGGGCCAGAGGGCTTCACCCCTCCACTTT.

The V gene is TRBV19, the J gene TRBJ1-6, with 8 bases fitting TRBD1. This CDR3 comprises 14 residues. The germline V gene has CDR1 LNHDA and CDR2 SQIVND (reference sequence). V dropped 3 bases and J dropped 7; count of bases not matched to a gene: 2. The CDR3 nucleotides read TGTGCCAGTAGTATCCGGGACAGGAATTCACCCCTCCACTTT. Encoded protein: CASSIRDRNSPLHF.

The CDR3 here is CASSSGTGSGEQYF. DNA for the CDR3: TGTGCCAGCAGCTCCGGGACAGGCAGTGGGGAGCAGTACTTC. This chain links TRBV7-7 with TRBJ2-7, with 8 bases fitting TRBD1. J gave up 7 bases and V 4 bases, and 9 bases lay outside the gene matches. The CDR3 contains 14 residues. Germline CDR1 is SSHAT and CDR2 is FNYEAQ (reference sequence).